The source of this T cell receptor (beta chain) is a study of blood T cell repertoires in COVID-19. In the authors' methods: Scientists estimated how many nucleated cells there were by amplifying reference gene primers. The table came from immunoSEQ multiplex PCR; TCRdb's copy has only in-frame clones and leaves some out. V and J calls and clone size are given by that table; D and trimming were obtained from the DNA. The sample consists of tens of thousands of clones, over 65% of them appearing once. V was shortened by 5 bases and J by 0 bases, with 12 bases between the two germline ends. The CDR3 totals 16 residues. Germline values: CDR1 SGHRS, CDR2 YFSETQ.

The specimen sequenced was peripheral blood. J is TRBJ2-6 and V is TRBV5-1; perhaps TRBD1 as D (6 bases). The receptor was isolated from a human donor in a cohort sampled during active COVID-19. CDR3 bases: TGCGCCAGCAGGACAGGAGATTTCTCTGGGGCCAACGTCCTGACTTTC. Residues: CASRTGDFSGANVLTF.